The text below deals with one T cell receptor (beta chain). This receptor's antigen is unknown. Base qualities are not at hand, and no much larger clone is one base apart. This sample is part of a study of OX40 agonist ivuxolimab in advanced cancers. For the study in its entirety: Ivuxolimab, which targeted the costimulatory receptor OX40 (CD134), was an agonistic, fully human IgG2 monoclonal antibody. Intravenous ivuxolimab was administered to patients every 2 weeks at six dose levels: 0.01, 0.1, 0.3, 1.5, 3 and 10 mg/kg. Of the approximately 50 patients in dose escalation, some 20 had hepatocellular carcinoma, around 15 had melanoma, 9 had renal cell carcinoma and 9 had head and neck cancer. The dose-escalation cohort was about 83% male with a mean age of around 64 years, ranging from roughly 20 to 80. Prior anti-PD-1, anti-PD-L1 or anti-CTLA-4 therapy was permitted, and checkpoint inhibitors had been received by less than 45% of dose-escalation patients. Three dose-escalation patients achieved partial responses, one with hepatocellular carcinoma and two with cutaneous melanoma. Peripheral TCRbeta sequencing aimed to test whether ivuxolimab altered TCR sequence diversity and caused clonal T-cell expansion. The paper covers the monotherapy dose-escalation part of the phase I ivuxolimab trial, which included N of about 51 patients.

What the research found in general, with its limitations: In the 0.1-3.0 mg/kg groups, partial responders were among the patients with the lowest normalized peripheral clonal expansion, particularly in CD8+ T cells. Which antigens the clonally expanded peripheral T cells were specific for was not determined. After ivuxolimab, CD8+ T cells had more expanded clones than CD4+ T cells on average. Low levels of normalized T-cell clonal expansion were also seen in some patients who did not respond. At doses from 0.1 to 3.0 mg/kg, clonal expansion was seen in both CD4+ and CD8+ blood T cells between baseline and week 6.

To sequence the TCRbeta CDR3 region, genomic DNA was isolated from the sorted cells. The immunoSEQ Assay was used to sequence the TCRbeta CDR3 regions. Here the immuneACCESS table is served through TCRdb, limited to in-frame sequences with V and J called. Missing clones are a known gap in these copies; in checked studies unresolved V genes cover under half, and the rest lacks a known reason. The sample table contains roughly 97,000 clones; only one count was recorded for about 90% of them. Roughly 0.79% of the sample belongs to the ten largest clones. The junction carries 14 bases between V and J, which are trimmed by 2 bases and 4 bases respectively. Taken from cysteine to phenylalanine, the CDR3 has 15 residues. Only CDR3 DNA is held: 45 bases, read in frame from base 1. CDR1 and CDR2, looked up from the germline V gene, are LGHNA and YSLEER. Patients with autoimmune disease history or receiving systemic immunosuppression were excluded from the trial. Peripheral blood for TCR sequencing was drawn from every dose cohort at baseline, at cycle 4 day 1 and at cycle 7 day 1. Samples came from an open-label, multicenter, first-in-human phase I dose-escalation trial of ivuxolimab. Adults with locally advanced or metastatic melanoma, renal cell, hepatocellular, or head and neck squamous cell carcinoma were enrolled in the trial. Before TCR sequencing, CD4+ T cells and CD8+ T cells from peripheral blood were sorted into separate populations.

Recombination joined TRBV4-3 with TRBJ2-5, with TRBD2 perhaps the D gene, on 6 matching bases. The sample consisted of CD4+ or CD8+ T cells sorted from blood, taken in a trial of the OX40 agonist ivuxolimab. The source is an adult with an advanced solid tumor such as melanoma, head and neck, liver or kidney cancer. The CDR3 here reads CASSQRLGVGETQYF. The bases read TGCGCCAGCAGCCAAAGACTAGGGGTTGGAGAGACCCAGTACTTC.